Shown below are 5 T cell receptor beta chains from a single sample sequenced in a study of T-cell reconstitution after alpha-beta-depleted transplantation in children. Researchers prepared the TCRbeta library using unique molecular identifiers, the study reports. TCRdb independently ran MiXCR on the PCR reads; one entry per CDR3 protein. The table includes around 580,000 distinct CDR3 sequences, more than 20% detected once. Sequences were derived from PBMCs, mostly from graft donor cells, sampled 360 days after TCRalphabeta/CD19-depleted stem cell transplant. These receptors were obtained from a boy in the first two years of life who had a stem cell transplant for acute myeloid leukemia, so the T cells may come from the graft donor.

This CDR3 reads CASSQVWGGFTGELFF. In DNA form, the CDR3 reads TGCGCCAGCAGCCAAGTATGGGGGGGGTTCACCGGGGAGCTGTTTTTT. The chain carries TRBV4-3 and TRBJ2-2; 7 bases match TRBD2. This CDR3 is built from 16 residues. The ends lost 1 base at V and 4 bases at J; junction bases unmatched: 6. CDR1 LGHNA and CDR2 YSLEER come from the germline V gene.

This chain joins TRBV27 and TRBJ1-2, with D unclear. The CDR3 is 14 amino acids. Germline CDR1 MNHEY, CDR2 SMNVEV (reference sequence). The V end was cut by 6 bases, the J end by 1 base, with 12 bases between. In nucleotides, the CDR3 is TGTGCCAGCAGGGATCTCGGCGTTAACTATGGCTACACCTTC. Protein sequence: CASRDLGVNYGYTF.

The chain couples TRBV28 to TRBJ2-3, with D perhaps TRBD1 (6 bases). This CDR3 has 14 amino acids. V shed 5 bases and J shed 5 bases, with 14 bases lying between them. In germline, CDR1 is MDHEN, CDR2 SYDVKM. The CDR3, as DNA: TGTGCCAGCAGTGGCAGGGGCCGGGAAGATACGCAGTATTTT. Translating it yields CASSGRGREDTQYF.

Ten or more counts support this clonotype. The V call is TRBV20-1, the J call TRBJ1-2; a possible D gene is TRBD1 (6 bases). The V end lost 5 bases, the J end lost 5 bases, and 18 bases lay between the germline ends. Germline CDR1 DFQATT, CDR2 SNEGSKA (reference sequence). The CDR3 runs to 14 residues. In nucleotides, the CDR3 is TGCAGTGCTGACCCAGGGGAGGGATTTTATGGCTACACCTTC. As protein: CSADPGEGFYGYTF.

There are a few counts of this clonotype. This chain connects TRBV20-1 to TRBJ2-2; 7 nucleotides match TRBD2. CDR1 DFQATT and CDR2 SNEGSKA come from the germline V gene (reference sequence). The CDR3 covers 14 residues. After removal of 5 bases from V and 5 bases from J, the junction contained 8 bases not matched to a gene. CDR3 loop: CSALSGARTGELFF. In nucleotides, the CDR3 is TGCAGTGCTTTGAGCGGGGCGAGGACCGGGGAGCTGTTTTTT.